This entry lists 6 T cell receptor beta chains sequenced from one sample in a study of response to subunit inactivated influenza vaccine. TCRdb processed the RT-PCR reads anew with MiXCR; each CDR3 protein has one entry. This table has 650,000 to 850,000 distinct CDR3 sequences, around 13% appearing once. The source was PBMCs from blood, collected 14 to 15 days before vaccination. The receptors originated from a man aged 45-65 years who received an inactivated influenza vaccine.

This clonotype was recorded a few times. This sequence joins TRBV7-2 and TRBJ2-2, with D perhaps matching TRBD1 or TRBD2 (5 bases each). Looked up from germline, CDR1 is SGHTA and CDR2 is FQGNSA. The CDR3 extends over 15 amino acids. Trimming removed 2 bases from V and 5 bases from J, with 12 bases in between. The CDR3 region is CASSLSRGVTGELFF. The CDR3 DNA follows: TGTGCCAGCAGCTTATCAAGGGGAGTAACCGGGGAGCTGTTTTTT.

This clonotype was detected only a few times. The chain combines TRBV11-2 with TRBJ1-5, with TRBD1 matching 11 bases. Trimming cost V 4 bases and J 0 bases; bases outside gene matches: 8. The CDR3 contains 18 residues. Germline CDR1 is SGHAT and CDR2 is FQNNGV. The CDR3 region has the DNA TGTGCCAGCAGCTCCTGGACAGGGGGCCGCTATAGCAATCAGCCCCAGCATTTT. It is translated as CASSSWTGGRYSNQPQHF.

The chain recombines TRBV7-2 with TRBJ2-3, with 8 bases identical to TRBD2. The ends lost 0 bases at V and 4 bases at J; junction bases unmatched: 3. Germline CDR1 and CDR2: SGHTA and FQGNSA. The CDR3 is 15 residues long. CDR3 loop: CASSLAGLGADTQYF. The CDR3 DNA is TGTGCCAGCAGCTTAGCGGGACTAGGCGCAGATACGCAGTATTTT.

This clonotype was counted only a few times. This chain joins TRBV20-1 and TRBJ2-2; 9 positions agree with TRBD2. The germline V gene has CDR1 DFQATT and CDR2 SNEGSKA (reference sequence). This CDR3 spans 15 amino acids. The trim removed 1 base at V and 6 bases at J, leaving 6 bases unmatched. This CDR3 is CSARGAGGGSGELFF. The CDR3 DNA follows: TGCAGTGCTAGAGGGGCGGGAGGGGGGTCCGGGGAGCTGTTTTTT.

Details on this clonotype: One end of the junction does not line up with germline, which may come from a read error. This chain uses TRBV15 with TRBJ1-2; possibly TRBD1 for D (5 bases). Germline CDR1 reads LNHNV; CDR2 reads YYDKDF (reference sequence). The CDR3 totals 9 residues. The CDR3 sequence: CATSRGDPF. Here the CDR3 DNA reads TGTGCCACCAGCAGAGGGGACCCCTTC.

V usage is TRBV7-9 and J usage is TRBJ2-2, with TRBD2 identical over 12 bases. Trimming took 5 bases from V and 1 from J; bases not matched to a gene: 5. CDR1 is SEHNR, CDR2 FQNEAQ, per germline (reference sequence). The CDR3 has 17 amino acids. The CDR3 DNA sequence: TGTGCCAGCAGCCGACTAGCGGGAGTGTGGAACACCGGGGAGCTGTTTTTT. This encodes CASSRLAGVWNTGELFF.